The next 15 T cell receptor beta chains were all read from a single sample in a study of tumor-infiltrating lymphocytes in primary liver carcinoma. Total RNA and DNA came together from around 20-30 mg of bulk tissue without cell sorting. Total RNA (around 500 ng) served as template for TCR beta cDNA synthesis primed by a constant-region primer. Three nested multiplex PCR rounds, a slightly modified ARM-PCR, produced the libraries for TCR beta. Researchers ran the first two PCR rounds for ten to eleven cycles each with TRBV1-TRBV30 forward primers and a C-beta reverse primer. TCRdb analysed the multiplex PCR reads with MiXCR anew, one entry per CDR3 protein. This table has 80,000 or so distinct CDR3 sequences, about 75% appearing once. Sequenced sample: tumor-adjacent normal liver tissue. Receptor source: a man in his forties with primary liver carcinoma and hepatitis B virus infection.

Remarks on this clonotype: With a much larger clone just one base away, this may be a read error. The chain uses TRBV11-2 and TRBJ1-1; D not certain. Looked up from germline, CDR1 is SGHAT and CDR2 is FQNNGV. The CDR3 totals 12 residues. Here the CDR3 reads CASNLGYTEAFF. Written as DNA, the CDR3 is TGTGCCAGCAACTTAGGGTACACTGAAGCTTTCTTT.

This clonotype was seen only once. The chain uses TRBV14 and TRBJ2-1; 9 positions match TRBD2. The CDR3 covers 17 residues. V was clipped by 4 bases and J by 0 bases; unmatched bases: 7. Per the germline V gene, CDR1 is SGHDN and CDR2 is FVKESK. The CDR3 region is CASSRASGACSYNEQFF. Written as DNA, the CDR3 is TGTGCCAGCAGCCGGGCTAGCGGGGCATGCTCCTACAATGAGCAGTTCTTC.

As concerns this clonotype: Compared with germline, one end of the junction differs, possibly owing to a read error. The chain combines TRBV11-2 with TRBJ2-7; the D gene is possibly TRBD1 (6 bases). CDR1 SGHAT and CDR2 FQNNGV come from the germline V gene. This CDR3 has 13 amino acids. The DNA for the CDR3 is TGTGCCAGTAGCTACTCACAGGGTTACGAGCAGTACTTC. Protein product: CASSYSQGYEQYF.

This clonotype was recorded many times. This sequence joins TRBV4-3 and TRBJ2-7; unclear D gene. The CDR3 consists of 13 residues. Germline CDR1 LGHNA, CDR2 YSLEER. V was cut by 0 bases and J by 2 bases, with 5 bases left in between. The CDR3 spells CASSQDLPYEQYF. In DNA form, the CDR3 reads TGCGCCAGCAGCCAAGATCTGCCCTACGAGCAGTACTTC.

On this clonotype itself: This may come from a read error, since a much larger clone is one base off. The chain combines TRBV12-3 or TRBV12-4 with TRBJ1-2; TRBD1 might be the D (6 bases). The CDR3 consists of 13 residues. The CDR3 protein is CASSLTGLVGYNF. The CDR3 DNA reads TGTGCCAGCAGTTTAACAGGGCTAGTCGGCTACAACTTC.

The rearrangement links TRBV4-1 to TRBJ2-1, with TRBD2 matching 7 bases. The germline V gene has CDR1 MGHRA and CDR2 YSYEKL. V was pared by 6 bases and J by 7 bases, with 15 bases of the junction left unmatched. This CDR3 spans 16 amino acids. In DNA, the CDR3 is TGCGCCAGCAGTCAAACCGGGACTAACGGGAGTAATGAGCAGTTCTTC. This sequence encodes CASSQTGTNGSNEQFF.

In this sample, this clonotype turned up many times. V usage is TRBV29-1 and J usage is TRBJ2-5; TRBD1 matches at 10 bases. The CDR3 loop spans 13 amino acids. CDR1 and CDR2 from the germline V gene are SQVTM and ANQGSEA. After removal of 1 base from V and 5 bases from J, the junction contained 1 base not matched to a gene. The CDR3 nucleotides read TGCAGCGTTGAAGGGACAGGGGGGGAGACCCAGTACTTC. Its protein is CSVEGTGGETQYF.

This clonotype was detected once. An end of the junction does not agree with germline; a read error may underlie this. V is TRBV30 and J is TRBJ2-1; no definite D call. CDR3 length: 16 amino acids. Germline V gene data show CDR1 as GTSNPN and CDR2 as SVGIG (reference sequence). This CDR3 reads CAWSRPEYGSYNERFF. CDR3 nucleotide sequence: TGTGCCTGGAGCCGGCCGGAGTATGGGTCCTACAATGAGCGGTTCTTC.

A remark on this clonotype: The missing conserved phenylalanine or tryptophan at the end of this CDR3 makes a read error likely. This chain uses TRBV6-5 with TRBJ2-7; 7 bases align to TRBD1. Germline loops: CDR1 MNHEY, CDR2 SVGAGI. CDR3 length equals 16 residues. This CDR3 is CPSRPGQAASSYEQYL. The CDR3 coding sequence is TGTCCCAGCAGGCCCGGACAGGCAGCATCCTCTTACGAGCAGTACTTA.

This clonotype appeared once. This may be a read error: a much more frequent sequence differs by one nucleotide. This chain uses TRBV28 with TRBJ2-7; either TRBD1 or TRBD2 may fit D (5 bases each). V dropped 7 bases and J dropped 3 bases, with 16 bases sitting between them. Germline CDR1 MDHEN, CDR2 SYDVKM. The CDR3 has 14 amino acids. The CDR3 region has the DNA TGTGCCAGCACTTCTCGGGCGAGGGGCTACGAGCAGTACTTC. Translated, it gives CASTSRARGYEQYF.

To note about this clonotype: The junction shows a germline mismatch at one end, possibly a read error. The rearrangement uses TRBV28 and TRBJ1-5; D might be TRBD1 (6 bases). This CDR3 is built from 15 residues. CDR1 is MDHEN and CDR2 is SYDVKM in the germline V gene. The CDR3 DNA sequence: TGTGCCAGCAGTTCTCCCCAGGGGAGCAATCGGCCCCGGCATTTT. Translation: CASSSPQGSNRPRHF.

Regarding this clonotype: Here the CDR3 omits its conserved ending phenylalanine or tryptophan, so a read error is the likely source. The V and J genes are TRBV7-8 and TRBJ2-1; no clear D gene. The CDR3 consists of 16 residues. CDR1 and CDR2 (germline): SGHVS, FQNEAQ. In nucleotides, the CDR3 is TGTACCAGCAGCTTTGACTTCGGCGGTACCTACAATGAGCAGTTCATC. Its translation: CTSSFDFGGTYNEQFI.

Worth noting for this clonotype: A read error is possible here, since a much larger clone lies one base away. V and J are TRBV30 and TRBJ2-2; D might be TRBD2 (6 bases). CDR3 size: 15 residues. Germline CDR1 and CDR2: GTSNPN and SVGIG (reference sequence). The chain's CDR3 is CPWGGRGLHTGELFF. The CDR3 coding sequence is TGTCCCTGGGGCGGAAGGGGACTCCACACCGGGGAGCTGTTTTTT.

Of note for this clonotype: This may come from a read error, since a much larger clone is one base off. V and J are TRBV11-2 and TRBJ2-6; tentative D call: TRBD2 (5 bases). V was clipped by 3 bases and J by 2 bases, with 11 bases between them. CDR1 and CDR2 from the germline V gene are SGHAT and FQNNGV. The CDR3 loop spans 16 amino acids. CDR3 sequence: CASSLIGRTGANVLTF. In nucleotides, the CDR3 is TGTGCCAGCAGCTTGATAGGGAGAACTGGGGCCAACGTCCTGACTTTC.

The chain links TRBV20-1 to TRBJ2-1, with 12 bases lining up with TRBD2. Germline CDR1 reads DFQATT; CDR2 reads SNEGSKA (reference sequence). The CDR3 is 17 residues long. J lost 0 bases, V lost 3 bases, and 6 bases had no gene match. As DNA, the CDR3 is TGCAGTGCTAGGACTAGCGGGGGCCTGAGCTCCTACAATGAGCAGTTCTTC. Amino acid sequence: CSARTSGGLSSYNEQFF.